This T cell receptor (beta chain) was captured by sequencing in a study of technical replicates of blood from a handful of donors. In this sample, this clone turned up a few times. Repertoires were generated with immunoSEQ multiplex PCR, while TCRdb's copy carries only in-frame clones and drops some. The repertoire consists of just over 95,000 clones, with about 95% occurring once and the leading ten covering less than 0.35%. The receptor's source is a human donor in good health. The source material was T cells isolated from PBMCs.

This CDR3 is CASSLSGNQETQYF. The CDR3 nucleotides read TGTGCCAGCAGTTTGTCGGGAAACCAAGAGACCCAGTACTTC. The gene calls are TRBV28 and TRBJ2-5; TRBD2 might be the D (5 bases). The CDR3 extends over 14 amino acids. Trimming removed 3 bases at V and 0 bases at J, with 8 bases between. Per the germline V gene, CDR1 is MDHEN and CDR2 is SYDVKM.